Listed below are T cell receptor beta chains from one sample, sequenced in a study of T cell responses to AZD1222 COVID-19 vaccine. The method was immunoSEQ multiplex PCR; TCRdb's version includes in-frame clones alone and lacks a portion of them. The profile covers around 160,000 clones, with roughly 94% appearing a single time and roughly 5.5% taken by the ten largest. Sequencing used peripheral blood, obtained 28 days after the second AZD1222 dose. These receptors all come from an adult who received the AZD1222 COVID-19 vaccine. The CDR3 runs from the conserved cysteine through the conserved F or W. Each record gives: D gene, clone size, V gene, J gene, CDR3 DNA, CDR3 protein. A D gene is named only where the DNA matches it firmly. Where a row states a size, it is once, few, many or the class of an expanded clone; other rows omit it.

>NA|NA|TRBV19|TRBJ2-1
TGTGCCAGTAGTAGGTGGGAGGACAATGAGCAGTTCTTC
CASSRWEDNEQFF
>NA|NA|TRBV29-1|TRBJ2-7
TGCAGCGTTGTGACAGTCACTTCCTACGAGCAGTACTTC
CSVVTVTSYEQYF
>TRBD1|NA|TRBV27|TRBJ2-7
TGTGCCAGCAGTCGAGCTGGGACAGGGAGCTCCTACGAGCAGTACTTC
CASSRAGTGSSYEQYF
>NA|NA|TRBV5-1|TRBJ2-5
TGCGCCAGCAGCTTGGAGAGGCCCCTCGCACGGGAGACCCAGTACTTC
CASSLERPLARETQYF
>NA|NA|TRBV5-1|TRBJ2-3
TGCGCCAGCAGCTTGTTGCCTGCAGATACGCAGTATTTT
CASSLLPADTQYF
>TRBD2|NA|TRBV6-5|TRBJ2-3
TGTGCCAGCAGTTACATGACGGGAGGGCCGGCAGATACGCAGTATTTT
CASSYMTGGPADTQYF
>NA|NA|TRBV29-1|TRBJ1-1
TGCAGCGTTGCGGGGCTTGACACTGAAGCTTTCTTT
CSVAGLDTEAFF
>NA|NA|TRBV18|TRBJ2-7
TGTGCCAGCTCCAACCAAGGGCAGCTCTACGAGCAGTACTTC
CASSNQGQLYEQYF
>NA|NA|TRBV7-5|TRBJ1-2
TGTGTCTTTAACCCCGGCCGGGAAGCTAACTATGGCTACACCTTC
CVFNPGREANYGYTF
>NA|NA|TRBV27|TRBJ1-1
TGTGCCAGCAGGGTGGGGCGACGCATGAACACTGAAGCTTTCTTT
CASRVGRRMNTEAFF
>NA|NA|TRBV20-1|TRBJ2-3
TGCAGTGCTCCCGCCCCAGGGACGCAGTATTTT
CSAPAPGTQYF
>NA|NA|TRBV6-2/TRBV6-3|TRBJ2-1
TGTGCCAGCAGTTACGACCCCCACAACAATGAGCAGTTCTTC
CASSYDPHNNEQFF
>TRBD1|NA|TRBV6-5|TRBJ1-5
TGTGCCAGCAGCGACGGGACAGCGTTTAATCAGCCCCAGCATTTT
CASSDGTAFNQPQHF
>NA|NA|TRBV6-5|TRBJ1-2
TGTGCCACCTCAACCTGGAGGGATGGCTACACCTTC
CATSTWRDGYTF
>NA|NA|TRBV30|TRBJ2-7
TGTGCCTGGAGCCGACAGTCGTCCTACGAGCAGTACTTC
CAWSRQSSYEQYF
>TRBD1|once|TRBV2|TRBJ1-2
TGTGCCAGCAGTGAGACAGGGGACTATAACTATGGCTACACCTTC
CASSETGDYNYGYTF
>TRBD2|NA|TRBV7-7|TRBJ2-3
TGTGCCAGCAGCCGGGGACTAGCGGGAATCGGAGATACGCAGTATTTT
CASSRGLAGIGDTQYF
>NA|NA|TRBV7-2|TRBJ1-5
TGTGCCAGCAGCCTTCGGACGGGAAATCAGCCCCAGCATTTT
CASSLRTGNQPQHF
>TRBD2|NA|TRBV10-3|TRBJ2-7
TGTGCCATCAGGACAACTAGCGGACCATCCTACGAGCAGTACTTC
CAIRTTSGPSYEQYF
>TRBD1|NA|TRBV28|TRBJ1-1
TGTGCCAGCAGTTTGGACAGGGAGGACACTGAAGCTTTCTTT
CASSLDREDTEAFF
>NA|NA|TRBV6-5|TRBJ2-7
TGTGCCAGCCGCGACCCGGGGGACTACGAGCAGTACTTC
CASRDPGDYEQYF
>TRBD1|NA|TRBV11-2|TRBJ2-2
TGTGCCAGCAGCCCCCAACAGGGGGGAAAAGGGGAGCTGTTTTTT
CASSPQQGGKGELFF
>NA|NA|TRBV7-3|TRBJ1-6
TGTGCCAGCAGCCCCGGGCCGGGGATTAATTCACCCCTCCACTTT
CASSPGPGINSPLHF
>TRBD1|NA|TRBV7-8|TRBJ1-3
TGTGCCAGCACAAAGGACAGGGGAAACACCATATATTTT
CASTKDRGNTIYF
>NA|NA|TRBV2|TRBJ1-5
TGTGCCAGCAGTGACAGCTCTTATAGCAATCAGCCCCAGCATTTT
CASSDSSYSNQPQHF